The 14 T cell receptor beta chains below all came from one sample that was sequenced in a study of OX40 agonist ivuxolimab in advanced cancers. Assay used: immunoSEQ multiplex PCR; TCRdb lists only in-frame clones, some missing. Of fewer than 90,000 clones detected, around nine tenths appear once; the ten largest clones hold just over 2.5%. The input for sequencing was CD4+ or CD8+ T cells sorted from blood, taken in a trial of the OX40 agonist ivuxolimab. Every receptor here comes from an adult with an advanced solid tumor such as melanoma, head and neck, liver or kidney cancer.

The rearrangement links TRBV2 to TRBJ2-5; 8 bases are a match to TRBD2. The V and J ends lost 6 bases and 5 bases, in that order; junction bases with no gene match: 5. The V gene's germline CDR1 is SNHLY and CDR2 FYNNEI. This CDR3 contains 13 residues. The CDR3 coding sequence is TGTGCCAGCAGCGCGGGGGGAGGGGAGACCCAGTACTTC. It codes for CASSAGGGETQYF.

The V and J genes are TRBV6-1 and TRBJ2-2, with a weak D call TRBD2 (6 bases). This CDR3 contains 14 residues. Germline V gene data show CDR1 as MNHNS and CDR2 as SASEGT. V lost 1 base, J lost 6 bases, and 9 bases lay in between. CDR3 sequence reads: CASSEVGEAGELFF. CDR3 in DNA: TGTGCCAGCAGTGAAGTGGGGGAGGCCGGGGAGCTGTTTTTT.

This clone was counted a single time. The gene calls are TRBV6-1 and TRBJ2-1; D possibly corresponds to TRBD1 (5 bases). Trimming took off 8 bases at V and 7 bases at J, with 15 bases between the two ends. Germline loops: CDR1 MNHNS, CDR2 SASEGT. The CDR3 consists of 13 residues. The CDR3 sequence: CASGASQPNEQFF. The CDR3 DNA follows: TGTGCCAGCGGGGCTTCGCAGCCGAATGAGCAGTTCTTC.

This chain uses TRBV15 with TRBJ2-1; TRBD2 aligns across 7 bases. The V gene end was trimmed by 5 bases and the J gene end by 12 bases; junction bases not matched to a gene: 16. The CDR3 sequence is 15 residues long. The germline CDR1 and CDR2 sequences are LNHNV and YYDKDF (reference sequence). The CDR3 nucleotides are TGTGCCACCAGCGCTCCAGGCCGGGGGGTGAAAGGGCAGTTCTTC. It specifies CATSAPGRGVKGQFF.

This sequence joins TRBV4-2 and TRBJ2-5; maybe TRBD2 (7 bases). The ends were cut back, 0 bases at V and 4 bases at J, with 15 bases in the middle. The germline V gene has CDR1 LGHNA and CDR2 YNFKEQ. This CDR3 region has 16 residues. The CDR3 loop reads CASSQDRGTTTETQYF. The CDR3 coding sequence is TGTGCCAGCAGCCAAGATAGGGGGACTACCACAGAGACCCAGTACTTC.

CDR3 protein: CASSRTGGRGNTIYF. In DNA, the CDR3 is TGTGCCAGCAGCAGGACAGGGGGCCGTGGAAACACCATATATTTT. This chain uses TRBV7-8 with TRBJ1-3; 11 nucleotides line up with TRBD1. This CDR3 region has 15 residues. With 5 bases clipped from V and 3 bases from J, the junction kept 3 bases outside the gene matches. Germline CDR1 is SGHVS and CDR2 is FQNEAQ. The whole variable domain, remainder taken from reference TRBV7-8 and TRBJ1-3, is GAGVSQSPRYKVAKRGQDVALRCDPISGHVSLFWYQQALGQGPEFLTYFQNEAQLDKSGLPSDRFFAERPEGSVSTLKIQRTQQEDSAVYLCASSRTGGRGNTIYFGEGSWLTVV.

V is TRBV10-3 and J is TRBJ2-3, with D possibly being TRBD2 (5 bases). Germline V gives CDR1 ENHRY, CDR2 SYGVKD. This CDR3 spans 13 amino acids. The V and J ends lost 4 bases and 3 bases respectively, with 8 bases between them. CDR3 in DNA: TGTGCCATCAGTGTTGAGGGAACAGATACGCAGTATTTT. This codes for CAISVEGTDTQYF.

This chain uses TRBV5-6 with TRBJ2-5, with D uncertain. Looked up from germline, CDR1 is SGHDT and CDR2 is YYEEEE. Trimming took 3 bases from V and 5 from J, leaving 14 bases between them. This CDR3 is 14 amino acids long. The CDR3 DNA reads TGTGCCAGCAGCTCTAGATCGGGTTGGGAGACCCAGTACTTC. Translating it yields CASSSRSGWETQYF.

The J gene is TRBJ1-5, the V gene TRBV28; D may be TRBD1 (6 bases). The CDR3 is 13 amino acids. The germline gives CDR1 MDHEN, CDR2 SYDVKM. V lost 2 bases to trimming and J lost 7 bases, with 9 bases between them. DNA of the CDR3: TGTGCCAGCAGTTTACTGGGGGGCCAGCCCCAGCATTTT. Translation: CASSLLGGQPQHF.

V and J are TRBV7-2 and TRBJ2-5; 8 bases map to TRBD2. Trimming at V came to 7 bases and at J to 5 bases, leaving 12 bases not matched to a gene. The V gene's germline CDR1 is SGHTA and CDR2 FQGNSA. This CDR3 contains 15 residues. In nucleotides, the CDR3 is TGTGCCAGCAAACCCGCCGGTCCGGGGGGGGAGACCCAGTACTTC. Translating it yields CASKPAGPGGETQYF.

The chain uses TRBV11-3 and TRBJ2-2; D gene unclear. V lost 1 base and J 2 bases, leaving 2 bases between the germline ends. Germline-derived CDR1 and CDR2 are SGHNT and YENEEA. The CDR3 sequence is 13 residues long. The DNA for the CDR3 is TGTGCCAGCAGCTTAGCAAACACCGGGGAGCTGTTTTTT. Its protein product is CASSLANTGELFF.

CDR3: CASSQFDPGSPNYGYTF. For the CDR3, the DNA is TGTGCCAGCTCACAATTCGACCCCGGGAGTCCTAACTATGGCTACACCTTC. V is TRBV18 and J is TRBJ1-2; D gene unclear. V dropped 4 bases and J dropped 0 bases, with 18 bases sitting between them. Germline values: CDR1 KGHSH, CDR2 LQKENI. The length of the CDR3 is 17 residues. The full variable domain, its missing parts supplied by reference TRBV18 and TRBJ1-2, is NAGVMQNPRHLVRRRGQEARLRCSPMKGHSHVYWYRQLPEEGLKFMVYLQKENIIDESGMPKERFSAEFPKEGPSILRIQQVVRGDSAAYFCASSQFDPGSPNYGYTFGSGTRLTVV.

This chain links TRBV27 with TRBJ2-2; 8 bases line up with TRBD1. The V gene's germline CDR1 is MNHEY and CDR2 SMNVEV (reference sequence). The CDR3 length is 14 residues. V lost 2 bases to trimming and J lost 6 bases; unmatched junction nucleotides: 2. CDR3 protein: CASSLRQGPGELFF. The DNA of the CDR3 is TGTGCCAGCAGTTTACGACAGGGGCCCGGGGAGCTGTTTTTT.

The gene calls are TRBV2 and TRBJ2-5; TRBD1 aligns across 7 bases. V shed 2 bases, J shed 4 bases, and the junction held 4 bases outside the gene matches. The CDR3 sequence is 14 residues long. Germline lookup yields CDR1 SNHLY and CDR2 FYNNEI. The CDR3, as DNA: TGTGCCAGCAGTGAACGACAGGGACGAGAGACCCAGTACTTC. Protein: CASSERQGRETQYF.